This entry concerns a single T cell receptor beta chain. Sequencing used immunoSEQ multiplex PCR; TCRdb keeps in-frame clones, though not all of them. Altogether some 96,000 clones are present, about 88% being singletons, with the ten largest covering 16%. Looked up from germline, CDR1 is SEHNR and CDR2 is FQNEAQ (reference sequence). The CDR3 sequence is 12 residues long. Trimming removed 6 bases at V and 5 bases at J, with 10 bases between. This sample is drawn from a study of T cell responses to AZD1222 COVID-19 vaccine. The chain links TRBV7-9 to TRBJ2-5; a possible D gene is TRBD2 (5 bases). This clonotype was obtained from an adult who received the AZD1222 COVID-19 vaccine. The specimen was peripheral blood, collected 28 days after the second AZD1222 dose. CDR3 nucleotides: TGTGCCAGCAGAAGAGGGCGGGAGACCCAGTACTTC. Protein sequence: CASRRGRETQYF.